The 28 T cell receptor beta chains below come from one sample, sequenced in a study of a mutant IDH1 vaccine in newly diagnosed glioma. Time point here: week 23, last vaccination. In the vaccine, a single dose held 300 ug of the mutant IDH1 20-mer peptide, along with topical imiquimod. Assay used: immunoSEQ multiplex PCR; TCRdb lists only in-frame clones, some missing. The repertoire has 35,000 to 45,000 clones, over 70% of them found once; the top ten carry around 6.5%. For these receptors, no antigen is known. The sample consisted of PBMCs, taken from a glioma patient whose treatment included an IDH1 peptide vaccine. All receptors derive from a woman between 35 and 50 years old with glioma. Some clones in this sample may be carry-over from other donors' samples.

CDR3 protein: CASSKRDSNQPQHF. The CDR3 DNA sequence: TGTGCCAGCAGCAAAAGGGACAGCAATCAGCCCCAGCATTTT. This chain connects TRBV7-2 to TRBJ1-5; possibly TRBD1 for D (5 bases). The germline gives CDR1 SGHTA, CDR2 FQGNSA. CDR3 size: 14 residues. Trimming pared 5 bases from V and 1 base from J, leaving 9 bases between.

V is TRBV5-1 and J is TRBJ2-1, with 10 bases that match TRBD2. J was trimmed by 6 bases and V by 5 bases; bases with no gene match: 5. CDR1 and CDR2 from the germline V gene are SGHRS and YFSETQ. This CDR3 is built from 14 residues. CDR3 DNA: TGCGCCAGCAGTGGGACTAGCGTAGGCAATGAGCAGTTCTTC. Amino acid sequence: CASSGTSVGNEQFF.

The chain is built from TRBV6-5 and TRBJ1-5; no definite D call. The CDR3 extends over 14 amino acids. Trimming pared 0 bases from V and 4 bases from J, leaving 7 bases between. The V gene's germline CDR1 is MNHEY and CDR2 SVGAGI. CDR3 in DNA: TGTGCCAGCAGTTACTCGAAGACGAATCAGCCCCAGCATTTT. Translating it yields CASSYSKTNQPQHF.

This chain uses TRBV18 with TRBJ1-1; D uncertain. Trimming removed 2 bases at V and 8 bases at J, with 6 bases between. Germline V gives CDR1 KGHSH, CDR2 LQKENI. This CDR3 comprises 11 residues. DNA of the CDR3: TGTGCCAGCTCACCATCGAGGGAAGCTTTCTTT. It specifies CASSPSREAFF.

The V call is TRBV6-6, the J call TRBJ2-6; D possibly corresponds to TRBD1 (6 bases). The germline gives CDR1 MNHNY, CDR2 SVGAGI (reference sequence). V gave up 7 bases and J gave up 0 bases, with 7 bases separating them. This CDR3 contains 14 residues. The CDR3 coding sequence is TGTGCCAGCACAGGGGTCTCTGGGGCCAACGTCCTGACTTTC. It codes for CASTGVSGANVLTF.

This clone is labeled as medium-sized (0.01 to 0.1%). CDR3 in DNA: TGTGCCAGCAGGGTTCGGGACACTGAAGCTTTCTTT. This codes for CASRVRDTEAFF. This chain links TRBV6-1 with TRBJ1-1; D is uncertain. V was clipped by 6 bases and J by 3 bases, with 8 bases between them. Germline CDR1 MNHNS, CDR2 SASEGT. The CDR3 is 12 residues long.

V and J are TRBV2 and TRBJ2-7; possible D gene TRBD1, 6 bases. Per the germline V gene, CDR1 is SNHLY and CDR2 is FYNNEI. V shed 4 bases and J shed 3 bases, with 10 bases lying between them. This CDR3 is built from 13 residues. The CDR3: CASSGSGDYEQYF. CDR3 in DNA: TGTGCCAGCAGTGGGTCAGGGGACTACGAGCAGTACTTC.

The chain combines TRBV6-5 with TRBJ1-2; TRBD1 might be the D (5 bases). V was shortened by 5 bases and J by 4 bases, with 14 bases between the two germline ends. This CDR3 spans 14 amino acids. CDR1 and CDR2 from the germline V gene are MNHEY and SVGAGI. CDR3 nucleotides: TGTGCCAGCAGTCCCGCCCCAGGGTCCTATGGCTACACCTTC. Translation gives CASSPAPGSYGYTF.

The chain joins TRBV6-1 to TRBJ2-7, with D uncertain. The CDR3 length is 13 residues. CDR1 MNHNS and CDR2 SASEGT come from the germline V gene. Trimming removed 4 bases at V and 3 bases at J, with 10 bases between. The CDR3 coding sequence is TGTGCCAGCAGTGTAGGTAGTAACTACGAGCAGTACTTC. Translated: CASSVGSNYEQYF.

The genes are TRBV19 and TRBJ2-2; D not certain. With 5 bases removed from V and 3 bases from J, the gap between germline ends came to 13 bases. The CDR3 is made up of 15 amino acids. The germline V gene encodes CDR1 LNHDA and CDR2 SQIVND (reference sequence). The CDR3 reads CASSPLTTDTGELFF. As DNA, the CDR3 is TGTGCCAGTAGTCCACTCACTACGGACACCGGGGAGCTGTTTTTT.

This clone came up a few times. V is TRBV5-6 and J is TRBJ2-5; 10 bases are a match to TRBD2. J was trimmed by 4 bases and V by 0 bases; bases with no gene match: 3. The CDR3 has 15 residues. Germline-derived CDR1 and CDR2 are SGHDT and YYEEEE. CDR3 residues: CASSLELAGTETQYF. For the CDR3, the DNA is TGTGCCAGCAGCTTGGAACTAGCGGGAACAGAGACCCAGTACTTC.

A remark on this clone: No DNA is shown, since the ends of the CDR3 on it are uncertain; the CDR3 is the one TCRdb lists. V and J are TRBV6-5 and TRBJ1-5. CDR1 is MNHEY and CDR2 is SVGAGI in the germline V gene. 15 amino acids form the CDR3, both terminal residues included. This chain's CDR3 is CASSTSGLRNQPQHF.

The rearrangement uses TRBV7-2 and TRBJ2-5; 7 positions agree with TRBD2. Germline CDR1 and CDR2: SGHTA and FQGNSA. V shed 0 bases, J shed 4 bases, and the junction held 2 bases outside the gene matches. The length of the CDR3 is 14 residues. This CDR3 is CASSLAGGVETQYF. The CDR3 coding sequence is TGTGCCAGCAGCTTAGCGGGAGGGGTAGAGACCCAGTACTTC.

This clone has a handful of counts. The chain combines TRBV18 with TRBJ1-4; 7 nucleotides match TRBD1. With 4 bases clipped from V and 5 bases from J, the junction kept 4 bases outside the gene matches. This CDR3 comprises 14 residues. Germline CDR1 KGHSH, CDR2 LQKENI. CDR3 nucleotides: TGTGCCAGCTCACGACAGGGTCGAAATGAAAAACTGTTTTTT. Translation: CASSRQGRNEKLFF.

This chain links TRBV12-5 with TRBJ2-1; 7 bases align to TRBD1. The CDR3 totals 13 residues. Unmatched junction bases numbered 3, after V lost 5 bases and J lost 5 bases. Per the germline V gene, CDR1 is LGHNT and CDR2 is FRNRAP. The CDR3 protein is CASGRGQHNEQFF. In nucleotides, the CDR3 is TGTGCTAGTGGTAGGGGACAGCACAATGAGCAGTTCTTC. The variable domain in full, completed from reference TRBV12-5 and TRBJ2-1, reads DARVTQTPRHKVTEMGQEVTMRCQPILGHNTVFWYRQTMMQGLELLAYFRNRAPLDDSGMPKDRFSAEMPDATLATLKIQPSEPRDSAVYFCASGRGQHNEQFFGPGTRLTVL.

This clone has a handful of counts. The chain couples TRBV27 to TRBJ1-4; tentatively, D is TRBD1 (5 bases). There are 15 residues in the CDR3. Trimming removed 5 bases from V and 8 bases from J, with 18 bases in between. Germline V CDR1 and CDR2: MNHEY, SMNVEV (reference sequence). The CDR3, as DNA: TGTGCCAGCAGTGCGGGAGGGGTTTTTCGGGAAAAACTGTTTTTT. Its protein product is CASSAGGVFREKLFF.

The gene calls are TRBV4-3 and TRBJ2-1, with D perhaps TRBD2 (6 bases). The CDR3 has 16 amino acids. Germline V lookup: CDR1 LGHNA, CDR2 YSLEER. V was pared by 4 bases and J by 3 bases, with 16 bases between. The CDR3 nucleotides read TGCGCCAGCAGCCCCGGGGCGGGGATCAACTACAATGAGCAGTTCTTC. It codes for CASSPGAGINYNEQFF.

The rearrangement links TRBV30 to TRBJ2-1; perhaps D is TRBD1 or TRBD2 (6 bases each). V dropped 0 bases and J dropped 16 bases, with 16 bases sitting between them. The CDR3 totals 12 residues. Per the germline V gene, CDR1 is GTSNPN and CDR2 is SVGIG (reference sequence). CDR3 amino acids: CAWSVRVGGLFF. CDR3 sequence (DNA): TGTGCCTGGAGTGTACGGGTAGGGGGGCTTTTCTTC. Using reference TRBV30 and TRBJ2-1 for the parts outside the CDR3, the full variable domain is SQTIHQWPATLVQPVGSPLSLECTVEGTSNPNLYWYRQAAGRGLQLLFYSVGIGQISSEVPQNLSASRPQDRQFILSSKKLLLSDSGFYLCAWSVRVGGLFFGPGTRLTVL.

The chain uses TRBV7-9 and TRBJ1-1, with no clear D. The CDR3 extends over 11 amino acids. Germline CDR1 reads SEHNR; CDR2 reads FQNEAQ (reference sequence). Trimming stripped 5 bases from V and 8 bases from J, with 9 bases between. CDR3 nucleotide sequence: TGTGCCAGCAGCCGTCAGATGGAAGCTTTCTTT. Translating it yields CASSRQMEAFF.

This clone was seen only once. The CDR3 sequence: CASSPGQYTYEQYF. DNA of the CDR3: TGTGCCAGCAGCCCGGGACAGTACACCTACGAGCAGTACTTC. The gene calls are TRBV5-4 and TRBJ2-7; 7 bases are shared with TRBD1. This CDR3 spans 14 amino acids. Germline V lookup: CDR1 SGHNT, CDR2 YYREEE (reference sequence). V was clipped by 4 bases and J by 2 bases; unmatched bases: 6.

CDR3 region: CASRGTGLFASGNTIYF. The CDR3 DNA is TGTGCCAGCAGAGGGACAGGGTTATTCGCCTCTGGAAACACCATATATTTT. The chain links TRBV2 to TRBJ1-3; 9 bases line up with TRBD1. The CDR3 has 17 amino acids. The germline gives CDR1 SNHLY, CDR2 FYNNEI. V lost 6 bases and J lost 0; bases outside the gene matches: 9.

The chain combines TRBV5-3 with TRBJ1-1, with unresolved D. TRBV5-3 qualifies as an ORF whose function is uncertain. The germline V and J ends were trimmed by 3 bases and 3 bases, with 12 bases remaining between them. The CDR3 runs 14 residues. As DNA, the CDR3 is TGTGCCAGAAGCTGGGAAGGGAGGGACACTGAAGCTTTCTTT. Its protein product is CARSWEGRDTEAFF.

The rearrangement joins TRBV9 to TRBJ1-4; D not resolved. V lost 0 bases, J lost 1 base, and 4 bases lay in between. The CDR3 runs to 14 residues. CDR1 is SGDLS and CDR2 is YYNGEE in the germline V gene. The CDR3 loop reads CASSVERTNEKLFF. For the CDR3, the DNA is TGTGCCAGCAGCGTAGAGAGAACTAATGAAAAACTGTTTTTT. The whole variable domain, remainder taken from reference TRBV9 and TRBJ1-4, is DSGVTQTPKHLITATGQRVTLRCSPRSGDLSVYWYQQSLDQGLQFLIQYYNGEERAKGNILERFSAQQFPDLHSELNLSSLELGDSALYFCASSVERTNEKLFFGSGTQLSVL.

The chain links TRBV10-3 to TRBJ2-2; 11 bases agree with TRBD2. The CDR3 has 16 amino acids. CDR1 is ENHRY, CDR2 SYGVKD, per germline. The trim removed 5 bases at V and 4 bases at J, leaving 6 bases unmatched. The CDR3 nucleotides are TGTGCCATCAGTAAAATAGCGGGGGGGAGCACCGGGGAGCTGTTTTTT. Its translation: CAISKIAGGSTGELFF.

The chain is built from TRBV9 and TRBJ1-2; D not certain. The length of the CDR3 is 13 residues. The germline CDR1 and CDR2 sequences are SGDLS and YYNGEE. V was shortened by 0 bases and J by 5 bases, with 8 bases between the two germline ends. DNA of the CDR3: TGTGCCAGCAGCGTAGACCAGGTATATGGCTACACCTTC. Translated, it gives CASSVDQVYGYTF.

This chain links TRBV25-1 with TRBJ1-6; D perhaps matches TRBD1 (6 bases). The CDR3 contains 15 residues. The germline V gene has CDR1 MGHDK and CDR2 SYGVNS. V lost 1 base and J 7 bases, leaving 11 bases between the germline ends. The CDR3 region is CASSESGGLNSPLHF. Written as DNA, the CDR3 is TGTGCCAGCAGTGAATCCGGGGGGCTCAATTCACCCCTCCACTTT.

In regard to this clone: Germline is not matched at one junction end, which may reflect a read error. The chain joins TRBV7-7 to TRBJ2-7, with TRBD1 as a possible D gene (6 bases). The CDR3 runs to 15 residues. In germline, CDR1 is SSHAT, CDR2 FNYEAQ (reference sequence). The CDR3 loop reads CASSLALGTINEQYF. In nucleotides, the CDR3 is TGTGCTAGCAGCTTAGCCTTAGGGACAATAAACGAGCAGTACTTC.

This clone was observed a handful of times. The chain couples TRBV28 to TRBJ1-5; TRBD1 matches 10 bases. Germline lookup yields CDR1 MDHEN and CDR2 SYDVKM. This CDR3 comprises 15 residues. The V segment lost 5 bases and the J segment 9 bases; nucleotides outside the gene matches: 10. The CDR3 DNA follows: TGTGCCAGCAGTCCTACCGGGACAGGGGTTGTGCCCCAGCATTTT. Translated, it gives CASSPTGTGVVPQHF.